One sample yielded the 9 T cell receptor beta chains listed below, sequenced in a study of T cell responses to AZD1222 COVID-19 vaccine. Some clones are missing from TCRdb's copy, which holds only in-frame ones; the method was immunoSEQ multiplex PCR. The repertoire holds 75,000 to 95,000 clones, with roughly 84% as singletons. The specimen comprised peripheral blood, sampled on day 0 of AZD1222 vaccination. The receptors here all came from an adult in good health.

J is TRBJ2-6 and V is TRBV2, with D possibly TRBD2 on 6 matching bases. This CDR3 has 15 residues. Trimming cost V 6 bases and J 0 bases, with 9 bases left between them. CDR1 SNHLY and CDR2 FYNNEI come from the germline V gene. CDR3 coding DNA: TGTGCCAGCAGACGGGACTTCTCTGGGGCCAACGTCCTGACTTTC. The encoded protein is CASRRDFSGANVLTF.

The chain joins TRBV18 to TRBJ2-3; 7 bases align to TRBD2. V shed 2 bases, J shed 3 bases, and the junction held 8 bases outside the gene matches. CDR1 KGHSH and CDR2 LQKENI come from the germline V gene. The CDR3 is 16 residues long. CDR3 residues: CASSPGKRDWTDTQYF. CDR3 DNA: TGTGCCAGCTCACCAGGAAAGCGGGATTGGACAGATACGCAGTATTTT.

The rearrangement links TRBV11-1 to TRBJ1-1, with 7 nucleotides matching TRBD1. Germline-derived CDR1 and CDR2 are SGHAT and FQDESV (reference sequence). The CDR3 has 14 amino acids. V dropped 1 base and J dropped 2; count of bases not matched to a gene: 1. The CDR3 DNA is TGTGCCAGCAGCTTAGACAGGGGAAACACTGAAGCTTTCTTT. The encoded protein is CASSLDRGNTEAFF.

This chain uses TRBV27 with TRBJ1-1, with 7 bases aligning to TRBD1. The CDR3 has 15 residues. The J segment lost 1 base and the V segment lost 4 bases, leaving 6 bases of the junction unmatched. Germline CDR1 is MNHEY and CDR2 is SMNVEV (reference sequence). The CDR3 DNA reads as TGTGCCAGCAGTTCTATCGGGACAGAGAACACTGAAGCTTTCTTT. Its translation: CASSSIGTENTEAFF.

The CDR3 loop reads CATSIYGGNTGELFF. The CDR3 DNA reads as TGTGCCACCAGCATCTACGGAGGGAACACCGGGGAGCTGTTTTTT. The rearrangement uses TRBV15 and TRBJ2-2, with D perhaps matching TRBD2 (5 bases). The germline V gene encodes CDR1 LNHNV and CDR2 YYDKDF (reference sequence). This CDR3 is built from 15 residues. The V end lost 4 bases, the J end lost 1 base, and 10 bases lay between the germline ends.

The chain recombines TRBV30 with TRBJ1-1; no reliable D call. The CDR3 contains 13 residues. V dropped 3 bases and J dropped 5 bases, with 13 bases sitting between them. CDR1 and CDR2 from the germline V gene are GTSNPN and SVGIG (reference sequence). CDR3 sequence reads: CAWRDSYRTEAFF. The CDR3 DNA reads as TGTGCCTGGAGGGATAGCTATCGGACTGAAGCTTTCTTT.

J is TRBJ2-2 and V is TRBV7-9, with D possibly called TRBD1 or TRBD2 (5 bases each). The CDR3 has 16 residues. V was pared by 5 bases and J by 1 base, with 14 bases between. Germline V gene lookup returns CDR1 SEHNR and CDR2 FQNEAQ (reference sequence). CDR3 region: CASSPGTALNTGELFF. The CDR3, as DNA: TGTGCCAGCAGCCCGGGGACGGCCTTGAACACCGGGGAGCTGTTTTTT.

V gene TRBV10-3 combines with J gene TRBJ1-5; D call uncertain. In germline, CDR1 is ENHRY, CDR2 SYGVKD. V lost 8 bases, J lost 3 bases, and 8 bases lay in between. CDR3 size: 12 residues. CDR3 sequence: CAIGRNNQPQHF. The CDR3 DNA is TGTGCCATCGGGCGGAACAATCAGCCCCAGCATTTT.

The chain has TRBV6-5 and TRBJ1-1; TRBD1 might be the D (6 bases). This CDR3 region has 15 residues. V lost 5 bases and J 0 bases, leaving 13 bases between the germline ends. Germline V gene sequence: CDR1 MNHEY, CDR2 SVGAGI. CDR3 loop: CASSKHRDLNTEAFF. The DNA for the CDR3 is TGTGCCAGCAGTAAACACAGGGATTTGAACACTGAAGCTTTCTTT.